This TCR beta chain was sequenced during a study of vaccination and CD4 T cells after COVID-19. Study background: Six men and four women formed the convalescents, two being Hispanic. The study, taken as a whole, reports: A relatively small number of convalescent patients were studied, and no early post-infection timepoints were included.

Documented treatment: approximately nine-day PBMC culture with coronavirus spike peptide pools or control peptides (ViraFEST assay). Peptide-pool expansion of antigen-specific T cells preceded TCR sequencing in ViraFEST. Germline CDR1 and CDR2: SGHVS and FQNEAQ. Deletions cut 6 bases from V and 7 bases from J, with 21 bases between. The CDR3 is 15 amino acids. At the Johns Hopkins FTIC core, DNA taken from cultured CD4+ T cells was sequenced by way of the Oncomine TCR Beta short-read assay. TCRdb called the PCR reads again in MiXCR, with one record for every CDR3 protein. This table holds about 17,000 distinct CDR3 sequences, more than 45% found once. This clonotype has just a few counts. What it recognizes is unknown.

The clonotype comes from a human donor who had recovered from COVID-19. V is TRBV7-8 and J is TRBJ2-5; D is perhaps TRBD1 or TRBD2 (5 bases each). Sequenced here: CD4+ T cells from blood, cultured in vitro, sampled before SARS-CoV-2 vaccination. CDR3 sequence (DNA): TGTGCCAGCAGTTTGAAGGGGCCTTCGGGGCTGACCCAGTACTTC. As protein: CASSLKGPSGLTQYF. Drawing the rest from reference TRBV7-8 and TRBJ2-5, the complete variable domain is GAGVSQSPRYKVAKRGQDVALRCDPISGHVSLFWYQQALGQGPEFLTYFQNEAQLDKSGLPSDRFFAERPEGSVSTLKIQRTQQEDSAVYLCASSLKGPSGLTQYFGPGTRLLVL.